Following are 18 T cell receptor beta chains from one sample sequenced in a study of type 1 and type 2 diabetes patients. PCR was run on genomic DNA. The TCR beta CDR3 region was amplified using 30 forward and 13 reverse primers. TCRdb reprocessed the multiplex PCR reads via MiXCR and lists one record per CDR3 protein. This table holds more than 250,000 distinct CDR3 sequences, roughly 48% found once. The source material was peripheral blood mononuclear cells (PBMCs). Receptors were obtained from a man younger than 35 with type 2 diabetes.

This chain links TRBV30 with TRBJ2-5; the match to TRBD2 covers 10 bases. This CDR3 spans 18 amino acids. V gave up 3 bases and J gave up 0 bases; unmatched junction bases: 13. Germline V lookup: CDR1 GTSNPN, CDR2 SVGIG (reference sequence). The CDR3 sequence: CAWSQGLAEGRYQETQYF. The CDR3 coding sequence is TGTGCCTGGAGCCAAGGACTAGCGGAGGGACGTTACCAAGAGACCCAGTACTTC.

V usage is TRBV10-2 and J usage is TRBJ2-2, with 7 nucleotides matching TRBD1. CDR3 length: 14 amino acids. The J segment lost 2 bases and the V segment lost 6 bases, leaving 3 bases of the junction unmatched. Per germline, CDR1 WSHSY and CDR2 SAAADI. CDR3 in DNA: TGCGCCAGCAGGCAGGGGGTAAACACCGGGGAGCTGTTTTTT. It yields the protein CASRQGVNTGELFF.

The rearrangement joins TRBV14 to TRBJ2-7; D is unclear. The CDR3 is 15 amino acids. Trimming removed 0 bases from V and 2 bases from J, with 11 bases in between. CDR1 is SGHDN, CDR2 FVKESK, per germline. The CDR3 region has the DNA TGTGCCAGCAGCCAAGACTCCTCCTTTACCTACGAGCAGTACTTC. Translating it yields CASSQDSSFTYEQYF.

The V call is TRBV7-3, the J call TRBJ1-1, with a possible D match to TRBD1 (5 bases). This CDR3 is built from 13 residues. Germline V gene sequence: CDR1 SGHTA, CDR2 FQGTGA. V lost 4 bases to trimming and J lost 8 bases, with 14 bases between them. The CDR3: CASSSGTISEAFF. CDR3 nucleotides: TGTGCCAGCAGCTCCGGGACGATTTCAGAAGCTTTCTTT.

This clonotype was seen more than once but under ten times. The chain recombines TRBV20-1 with TRBJ1-4; D unclear. Germline V CDR1 and CDR2: DFQATT, SNEGSKA (reference sequence). Trimming took 6 bases from V and 2 from J, leaving 13 bases between them. CDR3 length: 14 amino acids. The CDR3 region is CSASVDSTNEKLFF. The CDR3 bases are TGCAGTGCCAGCGTTGATTCGACTAATGAAAAACTGTTTTTT.

This clonotype was seen once. The junction differs from germline at one of its ends, possibly a read error. The chain links TRBV4-1 to TRBJ2-7; 9 positions match TRBD1. This CDR3 spans 17 amino acids. Germline loops: CDR1 MGHRA, CDR2 YSYEKL. CDR3 coding DNA: TGCGCCAGCACCCTCCCAAGAAGGGACAGGGAGGCCTACGGGCAGTACTTC. Its protein product is CASTLPRRDREAYGQYF.

The V and J genes are TRBV6-5 and TRBJ2-7; 14 positions match TRBD2. This CDR3 is 16 amino acids long. The germline V gene encodes CDR1 MNHEY and CDR2 SVGAGI. With 6 bases clipped from V and 8 bases from J, the junction kept 12 bases outside the gene matches. The CDR3 coding sequence is TGTGCCAGCAGCTCGACTAGCGGGAGGGCTATGAGCCAGCAGTACTTC. Translation gives CASSSTSGRAMSQQYF.

This chain joins TRBV12-3 or TRBV12-4 and TRBJ1-6, with D hard to call. Trimming shortened V by 2 bases and J by 7 bases, and 9 bases separated the two germline ends. The CDR3 is made up of 14 amino acids. CDR3 amino acids: CASSLSWLNSPLHF. Here the CDR3 DNA reads TGTGCCAGCAGTTTATCTTGGCTAAATTCACCCCTCCACTTT.

In its sample, this clonotype was seen many times. The rearrangement links TRBV2 to TRBJ1-1, with 9 nucleotides matching TRBD1. Per the germline V gene, CDR1 is SNHLY and CDR2 is FYNNEI. Trimming cost V 7 bases and J 3 bases; bases outside gene matches: 15. The CDR3 has 17 residues. Written as DNA, the CDR3 is TGTGCCAGCACCAGGAGGGGACAGGGTGTCCGGGACACTGAAGCTTTCTTT. Protein product: CASTRRGQGVRDTEAFF.

This chain joins TRBV2 and TRBJ2-7; 9 bases are shared with TRBD1. Trimming removed 8 bases from V and 3 bases from J; junction bases left unmatched: 11. The CDR3 is 15 amino acids. The germline V gene has CDR1 SNHLY and CDR2 FYNNEI. The CDR3 loop reads CASSDPGTGNYEQYF. In DNA form, the CDR3 reads TGTGCCAGCTCCGACCCCGGGACAGGGAACTACGAGCAGTACTTC.

This clonotype has a handful of counts. V gene TRBV2 combines with J gene TRBJ2-1; a possible D gene is TRBD1 (6 bases). This CDR3 is built from 15 residues. CDR1 is SNHLY and CDR2 is FYNNEI in the germline V gene. V was clipped by 10 bases and J by 5 bases, with 21 bases between them. The CDR3 is CATRLGGLGNNEQFF. CDR3 nucleotides: TGTGCCACGCGATTAGGGGGATTAGGAAACAATGAGCAGTTCTTC.

V gene TRBV20-1 combines with J gene TRBJ2-5; D not resolved. There are 12 residues in the CDR3. V was shortened by 2 bases and J by 3 bases, with 7 bases between the two germline ends. The germline CDR1 and CDR2 sequences are DFQATT and SNEGSKA (reference sequence). The CDR3 protein is CSARPAEETQYF. In DNA form, the CDR3 reads TGCAGTGCTAGACCCGCGGAAGAGACCCAGTACTTC.

This chain uses TRBV10-3 with TRBJ2-5, with D possibly being TRBD2 (5 bases). The CDR3 length is 18 residues. V was shortened by 0 bases and J by 9 bases, with 26 bases between the two germline ends. The germline V gene encodes CDR1 ENHRY and CDR2 SYGVKD. CDR3 bases: TGTGCCATCAGTGAGTCGGACGGCCAAGAGAACCCGAGGGAGCCCCAGTACTTC. It specifies CAISESDGQENPREPQYF.

This clonotype was observed a few times. The chain links TRBV6-2 or TRBV6-3 to TRBJ1-1; unclear D gene. The germline V gene has CDR1 MNHEY and CDR2 SVGEGT. Trimming left V 6 bases short and J 2 bases short, with 10 bases between. The CDR3 loop spans 13 amino acids. The CDR3 is CASRETVNTEAFF. The CDR3 region has the DNA TGTGCCAGCAGAGAAACGGTAAACACTGAAGCTTTCTTT.

The chain links TRBV7-9 to TRBJ2-5; 10 bases map to TRBD2. Germline lookup yields CDR1 SEHNR and CDR2 FQNEAQ (reference sequence). V trimming: 5 bases; J trimming: 3 bases; junction bases outside the gene matches: 3. The CDR3 totals 14 residues. The CDR3 nucleotides read TGTGCCAGCAGCGCCGGACTAGCGGAAGAGACCCAGTACTTC. Translation: CASSAGLAEETQYF.

The sample holds a few counts of this clonotype. The genes are TRBV12-3 or TRBV12-4 and TRBJ1-1; D is possibly TRBD1 (5 bases). The CDR3 runs 14 residues. V was clipped by 4 bases and J by 5 bases, with 14 bases between them. CDR3 amino acids: CASSSMGGGTEAFF. Written as DNA, the CDR3 is TGTGCCAGCAGTTCGATGGGGGGAGGAACTGAAGCTTTCTTT.

The sample holds many counts of this clonotype. The chain links TRBV10-1 to TRBJ2-5; 8 bases line up with TRBD2. The CDR3 consists of 15 residues. V was pared by 0 bases and J by 5 bases, with 5 bases of the junction left unmatched. CDR1 WNHNN and CDR2 SYGVQD come from the germline V gene (reference sequence). The CDR3 bases are TGCGCCAGCAGTGAGTCTGCTAGCGGGTGGGAGACCCAGTACTTC. Encoded protein: CASSESASGWETQYF.

This sequence joins TRBV28 and TRBJ2-7, with 8 bases aligning to TRBD1. This CDR3 has 14 residues. Looked up from germline, CDR1 is MDHEN and CDR2 is SYDVKM. Trimming removed 6 bases from V and 7 bases from J; junction bases left unmatched: 11. CDR3 region: CASSYGQGIGEQYF. CDR3 coding DNA: TGTGCCAGCAGCTATGGACAGGGAATAGGGGAGCAGTACTTC.